A selection of T cell receptor beta chains follows, all from one sample in a study of metastatic and nonmetastatic thyroid tumors. Through MiXCR, TCRdb re-clonotyped the PCR reads. The table includes approximately 12,000 clones, approximately 30% detected once. The sample was tumor tissue. The receptor set was obtained from a male donor with papillary thyroid cancer or a benign thyroid nodule (not recorded which). Some clones in this sample may be carry-over from other donors' samples. CDR3s include the opening cysteine and the closing phenylalanine or tryptophan. D genes are given only for firm matches. Some rows have no size entry. The others give once, few or many, or a class for an expanded clone.

>TRBV12-3/TRBV12-4|-|TRBJ1-1|medium-sized
TGTGCCAGCACCGGGACGGTGAACACTGAAGCTTTCTTT
CASTGTVNTEAFF
>TRBV11-1|-|TRBJ2-2|-
TGTGCCAGCAGCTTAGGCGGGAACGGAAACACCGGGGAGCTGTTTTTT
CASSLGGNGNTGELFF
>TRBV20-1|-|TRBJ2-3|-
TGCAGTGCTAAGGGACTTTACACAGATACGCAGTATTTT
CSAKGLYTDTQYF
>TRBV27|-|TRBJ1-5|many
TGTGCCAGCAGTTTATCCTCGGGGGAGCTCGGGTATGGGCCCCAGCATTTT
CASSLSSGELGYGPQHF
>TRBV27|TRBD1|TRBJ2-7|few
TGTGCCAGCAGAGGGACAGCCTACGAGCAGTACTTC
CASRGTAYEQYF
>TRBV6-1|TRBD2|TRBJ2-5|many
TGTGCCAGCAGTCCCGGACTAGCGGGAGCTATCGGTTTAGAGACCCAGTACTTC
CASSPGLAGAIGLETQYF
>TRBV30|-|TRBJ2-7|-
TGTGCCTGGAGTGTACTACAGGGCCCCTACGAGCAGTACTTC
CAWSVLQGPYEQYF
>TRBV20-1|TRBD1|TRBJ2-7|-
TGCAGTGCCCCGGACAGGTCGCGTCCCTACGAGCAGTACTTC
CSAPDRSRPYEQYF
>TRBV20-1|-|TRBJ2-7|-
TGCAGTGCTACCGTACCCTGGGAAGAGCAGTACTTC
CSATVPWEEQYF
>TRBV6-1|-|TRBJ2-2|-
TGTGCCAGCAGTCAGACTAGTGTAAGGACCGGGGAGCTGTTTTTT
CASSQTSVRTGELFF
>TRBV6-6|TRBD1|TRBJ1-2|-
TGTGCCAGCGGTTACTCGACAGGGGGCTATGGCTACACCTTC
CASGYSTGGYGYTF
>TRBV12-3/TRBV12-4|-|TRBJ1-1|many
TGTGCCAGCAGTTTTCAACCCCACACTGAAGCTTTCTTT
CASSFQPHTEAFF
>TRBV19|-|TRBJ1-6|-
TGTGCCAGTAGTATTGGGAATAATTCACCCCTCCACTTT
CASSIGNNSPLHF
>TRBV11-2|TRBD1|TRBJ2-3|-
TGTGCCAGCAGCCCGAGTGAGGGGGCCGTGTTGAATACGCAGTATTTT
CASSPSEGAVLNTQYF
>TRBV11-1|TRBD1|TRBJ1-2|few
TGTGCCAGCAGCTTGTCTTGCGCGACAGGGCGTGTCTCTGGCTACACCTTC
CASSLSCATGRVSGYTF
>TRBV20-1|-|TRBJ1-2|medium-sized
TGCAGTGCTAGAGATTCGTCCGGCAGGGGAATTAAGGATGGCTACACCTTC
CSARDSSGRGIKDGYTF
>TRBV18|-|TRBJ2-1|-
TGTGCCAGCTCACCAGACAGTCCCTCCTACAATGAGCAGTTCTTC
CASSPDSPSYNEQFF
>TRBV5-1|-|TRBJ2-2|medium-sized
TGCGCCAGCAGCAAGGAATACTCCACCGGGGAGCTGTTTTTT
CASSKEYSTGELFF
>TRBV20-1|-|TRBJ2-5|-
TGCAGTGCTGTTAAAGAGACCCAGTACTTC
CSAVKETQYF
>TRBV5-1|TRBD1|TRBJ1-6|-
TGCGCCAGCACCTTCAGACAGGGGGGGGATTCACCCCTCCACTTT
CASTFRQGGDSPLHF
>TRBV10-3|-|TRBJ1-6|many
TGTGCCATCAGTGAGGATCCAGGCGATTCACCCCTCCACTTT
CAISEDPGDSPLHF
>TRBV7-9|-|TRBJ1-6|-
TGTGCCAGCAGCTTAGGGACAAATTCACCCCTCCACTTT
CASSLGTNSPLHF
>TRBV25-1|TRBD2|TRBJ2-2|many
TGTGCCAGCAGTGAGACTAGCGGGAGGAGGAATCCCGGGGAGCTGTTTTTT
CASSETSGRRNPGELFF
>TRBV5-1|-|TRBJ2-6|-
TGCGCCAGCAGCCCCCGGGGAAGCACTACGACTGGGGCCAACGTCCTGACTTTC
CASSPRGSTTTGANVLTF
>TRBV7-9|-|TRBJ2-7|few
TGTGCCAGCAGCTTAGCCCAGGGGGGCGAGCAGTACTTC
CASSLAQGGEQYF
>TRBV12-3/TRBV12-4|TRBD2|TRBJ2-1|many
TGTGCCAGCAGTTCCGGGACTAGCGGGAGGCAGTTCTTC
CASSSGTSGRQFF
>TRBV20-1|TRBD2|TRBJ2-7|-
TGCAGTGCTAGCGCTAGCGGGAGCTCCTACGAGCAGTACTTC
CSASASGSSYEQYF
>TRBV20-1|-|TRBJ1-1|few
TGCAGTGCTAGTTTGAGGGGAATGAACACTGAAGCTTTCTTT
CSASLRGMNTEAFF
>TRBV12-3/TRBV12-4|TRBD1|TRBJ2-1|few
TGTGCCAGCAGTCCCGGACAGGGTGGCCACAATGAGCAGTTCTTC
CASSPGQGGHNEQFF
>TRBV10-3|TRBD2|TRBJ2-5|few
TGTGCCATCAGTCTAGCGGGAGGGAGCCAAGAGACCCAGTACTTC
CAISLAGGSQETQYF
>TRBV6-1|TRBD1|TRBJ2-7|few
TGTGCCAGCAGAAGACAGGGGGCGTCGATCTCCCGATCCGAGCAGTACTTC
CASRRQGASISRSEQYF
>TRBV4-2|-|TRBJ2-7|once
TGTGCCAGCAGACATGAGGGCAGGGAGCACGAGCAGTACTTC
CASRHEGREHEQYF
>TRBV20-1|-|TRBJ2-3|-
TGCAGTGCTAGGGTGGGGGCCTTAGATACGCAGTATTTT
CSARVGALDTQYF
>TRBV6-5|-|TRBJ1-1|once
TGTGCCAGCAGTTACGGGCCAGAGAGAAACACTGAAGCTTTCTTT
CASSYGPERNTEAFF
>TRBV12-5|TRBD2|TRBJ2-7|few
TGTGCTAGTGGTTTGCCTAGCGGGAGCTCCTACGAGCAGTACTTC
CASGLPSGSSYEQYF
>TRBV12-3/TRBV12-4|TRBD2|TRBJ2-7|few
TGTGCCAGCAGTATGACTAGCGGGAACTACGAGCAGTACTTC
CASSMTSGNYEQYF
>TRBV5-4|TRBD2|TRBJ2-5|many
TGTGCCAGCAGCTCCGGAAGGACAGGACTAGCGGGAGGGCGAGAGACCCAGTACTTC
CASSSGRTGLAGGRETQYF
>TRBV6-1|-|TRBJ2-2|-
TGTGCCAGCAGCCCATCCCCAGGTTGTCAATCCGGGGAGCTGTTTTTT
CASSPSPGCQSGELFF
>TRBV4-2|-|TRBJ2-5|-
TGTGCCAGCAGCCAAGAAATCTCAGAGACCCAGTACTTC
CASSQEISETQYF
>TRBV6-1|TRBD2|TRBJ2-3|-
TGTGCCAGCAGCGCCGGACTAGCGGGAGTGGGTACGCAGTATTTT
CASSAGLAGVGTQYF
>TRBV6-1|-|TRBJ2-7|few
TGTGCCAGCAGCGACCACGGCTACGAGCAGTACTTC
CASSDHGYEQYF